This T cell receptor beta chain was profiled in a study of blood T cell repertoires in COVID-19. Study at large: From the United States, Italy and Spain came samples of acute and convalescent COVID-19. PBMCs, B-cell-depleted T cells, or T cells were the source of the cDNA or gDNA that made up the material.

CDR3 length: 16 amino acids. Trimming cost V 5 bases and J 9 bases, with 26 bases left between them. Germline V gene sequence: CDR1 GTSNPN, CDR2 SVGIG (reference sequence). Authors' analysis steps: Scientists estimated how many nucleated cells there were by amplifying reference gene primers. Measured with immunoSEQ multiplex PCR; TCRdb has only the in-frame clones, and not every one. The V and J calls and clone size are taken from that table; D and trimming were inferred from the DNA. The data show around 230,000 clones, 83% seen once. The sequenced material came from peripheral blood. This rearrangement joins TRBV30 to TRBJ2-1, with D possibly being TRBD1 (8 bases). This TCR was recovered from a woman aged 40-49 years with active or convalescent COVID-19. DNA for the CDR3: TGTGCCTGGCATGACGGATTTACAGGGGGGGGAGGTGAGCAGTTCTTC. This gives the protein CAWHDGFTGGGGEQFF.